Each of the 32 T cell receptor beta chains below was sequenced from the same sample in a study of blood T cell repertoires in COVID-19. Clones were read by immunoSEQ multiplex PCR, and TCRdb kept only the in-frame ones, dropping some. This table holds 250,000 to 300,000 clones, 75% to 95% found once. The sequencing input was PBMCs or T cells enriched from blood (not recorded which). These receptors were obtained from a woman between 25 and 40 years old who had recovered from COVID-19.

This chain joins TRBV9 and TRBJ2-1; 7 bases are shared with TRBD2. The CDR3 loop spans 16 amino acids. The V and J ends lost 2 bases and 2 bases, in that order; junction bases with no gene match: 7. Looked up from germline, CDR1 is SGDLS and CDR2 is YYNGEE. CDR3 nucleotide sequence: TGTGCCAGCAGCGTTCGAGCGGGACCGACCTACAATGAGCAGTTCTTC. Its translation: CASSVRAGPTYNEQFF.

The chain has TRBV28 and TRBJ2-1, with D possibly matching TRBD1 (6 bases). Germline V gene data show CDR1 as MDHEN and CDR2 as SYDVKM. V lost 9 bases and J lost 3, with 21 bases in between. The CDR3 loop spans 16 amino acids. The CDR3 region has the DNA TGTGCCAGTATCCCCAATGCTGGGACAAACTACAATGAGCAGTTCTTC. Protein product: CASIPNAGTNYNEQFF.

The gene calls are TRBV7-3 and TRBJ2-1; 10 bases align to TRBD2. The CDR3 spans 14 residues. The germline V gene encodes CDR1 SGHTA and CDR2 FQGTGA. Losses at the gene ends were 6 bases for V and 6 bases for J; bases not matched to a gene: 5. The CDR3 DNA sequence: TGTGCCAGCAGTAAAGCGGGAGGGGGCAATGAGCAGTTCTTC. Translated: CASSKAGGGNEQFF. The full variable domain, in which reference TRBV7-3 and TRBJ2-1 provide the parts outside the CDR3, is GAGVSQTPSNKVTEKGKYVELRCDPISGHTALYWYRQSLGQGPEFLIYFQGTGAADDSGLPNDRFFAVRPEGSVSTLKIQRTERGDSAVYLCASSKAGGGNEQFFGPGTRLTVL.

The genes are TRBV7-2 and TRBJ2-5; perhaps TRBD2 as D (6 bases). The CDR3 consists of 15 residues. Germline values: CDR1 SGHTA, CDR2 FQGNSA. V lost 1 base, J lost 5 bases, and 14 bases lay in between. CDR3 sequence: CASSLDLRGKETQYF. The CDR3 DNA is TGTGCCAGCAGCTTAGACCTTCGGGGGAAGGAGACCCAGTACTTC. Complete variable domain (other parts from reference TRBV7-2 and TRBJ2-5): GAGVSQSPSNKVTEKGKDVELRCDPISGHTALYWYRQSLGQGLEFLIYFQGNSAPDKSGLPSDRFSAERTGGSVSTLTIQRTQQEDSAVYLCASSLDLRGKETQYFGPGTRLLVL.

This chain links TRBV18 with TRBJ1-4; D might be TRBD1 (5 bases). V lost 3 bases and J 7 bases, leaving 9 bases between the germline ends. The CDR3 has 13 residues. Germline-derived CDR1 and CDR2 are KGHSH and LQKENI. The CDR3 bases are TGTGCCAGCTCACCGTTAAGGGGTGAAAAACTGTTTTTT. As protein: CASSPLRGEKLFF. The variable domain in full, completed from reference TRBV18 and TRBJ1-4, reads NAGVMQNPRHLVRRRGQEARLRCSPMKGHSHVYWYRQLPEEGLKFMVYLQKENIIDESGMPKERFSAEFPKEGPSILRIQQVVRGDSAAYFCASSPLRGEKLFFGSGTQLSVL.

V and J are TRBV7-6 and TRBJ2-2; possibly TRBD2 for D (7 bases). Germline CDR1 is SGHVS and CDR2 is FNYEAQ. This CDR3 is built from 15 residues. The V end was cut by 5 bases, the J end by 3 bases, with 13 bases between. The CDR3 sequence is CASSIQGGDTGELFF. The CDR3 nucleotides read TGTGCCAGCAGCATTCAAGGGGGGGACACCGGGGAGCTGTTTTTT.

This sequence joins TRBV9 and TRBJ2-1, with TRBD2 identical over 9 bases. The V and J ends lost 0 bases and 8 bases, in that order; junction bases with no gene match: 6. Germline CDR1 SGDLS, CDR2 YYNGEE. This CDR3 has 15 amino acids. The CDR3 DNA is TGTGCCAGCAGCGTAGTGTCTAGCGGGAACGATGAGCAGTTCTTC. It yields the protein CASSVVSSGNDEQFF.

The rearrangement joins TRBV28 to TRBJ1-1; 7 nucleotides line up with TRBD1. Germline V gives CDR1 MDHEN, CDR2 SYDVKM. The CDR3 has 15 amino acids. The V segment lost 7 bases and the J segment 1 base; nucleotides outside the gene matches: 9. The DNA for the CDR3 is TGTGCCAGCACCGGGACAGAGCGCAGGAACACTGAAGCTTTCTTT. This codes for CASTGTERRNTEAFF.

The genes are TRBV25-1 and TRBJ2-1, with D perhaps TRBD2 (6 bases). The CDR3 has 16 amino acids. Germline CDR1 is MGHDK and CDR2 is SYGVNS. V lost 2 bases, J lost 3 bases, and 14 bases lay in between. CDR3 loop: CASSERGAGSYNEQFF. CDR3 nucleotides: TGTGCCAGCAGTGAAAGGGGCGCGGGGAGCTACAATGAGCAGTTCTTC.

In its sample, this clone was seen many times. The chain employs TRBV7-3 and TRBJ2-2, with D possibly being TRBD1 (5 bases). The CDR3 runs 14 residues. The V gene's germline CDR1 is SGHTA and CDR2 FQGTGA. The ends were cut back, 2 bases at V and 7 bases at J, with 11 bases in the middle. Here the CDR3 DNA reads TGTGCCAGCAGCTTATTAGGGGTCGGCGGGGAGCTGTTTTTT. Translated: CASSLLGVGGELFF.

The V call is TRBV25-1, the J call TRBJ2-7; 12 bases align to TRBD2. Trimming removed 4 bases from V and 3 bases from J; junction bases left unmatched: 7. There are 16 residues in the CDR3. CDR1 is MGHDK, CDR2 SYGVNS, per germline. CDR3 coding DNA: TGTGCCAGCAGTGTGACTAGCGGGAGTGGGGACTACGAGCAGTACTTC. This gives the protein CASSVTSGSGDYEQYF.

The rearrangement joins TRBV7-2 to TRBJ2-2; TRBD2 might be the D (6 bases). CDR3 length equals 15 residues. Looked up from germline, CDR1 is SGHTA and CDR2 is FQGNSA. V dropped 4 bases and J dropped 4 bases, with 13 bases sitting between them. The CDR3 sequence is CASSSGVRGTGELFF. The CDR3 DNA is TGTGCCAGCAGCTCCGGAGTGCGGGGCACCGGGGAGCTGTTTTTT. Filled out from reference TRBV7-2 and TRBJ2-2, the complete variable domain reads GAGVSQSPSNKVTEKGKDVELRCDPISGHTALYWYRQSLGQGLEFLIYFQGNSAPDKSGLPSDRFSAERTGGSVSTLTIQRTQQEDSAVYLCASSSGVRGTGELFFGEGSRLTVL.

The chain joins TRBV9 to TRBJ2-3; 10 bases match TRBD2. From germline, CDR1 is SGDLS and CDR2 YYNGEE. V trimming: 3 bases; J trimming: 1 base; junction bases outside the gene matches: 5. There are 16 residues in the CDR3. The CDR3 DNA reads TGTGCCAGCAGCGCGCCTCTAGCGGGAGGCACAGATACGCAGTATTTT. Its protein product is CASSAPLAGGTDTQYF. The complete variable domain, with remaining parts taken from reference TRBV9 and TRBJ2-3, reads DSGVTQTPKHLITATGQRVTLRCSPRSGDLSVYWYQQSLDQGLQFLIQYYNGEERAKGNILERFSAQQFPDLHSELNLSSLELGDSALYFCASSAPLAGGTDTQYFGPGTRLTVL.

This chain connects TRBV5-1 to TRBJ2-1, with TRBD1 matching over 7 bases. V dropped 4 bases and J dropped 4; count of bases not matched to a gene: 11. The length of the CDR3 is 16 residues. Germline lookup yields CDR1 SGHRS and CDR2 YFSETQ. CDR3 amino acids: CASSVGQPIAYNEQFF. The CDR3 DNA is TGCGCCAGCAGCGTGGGACAGCCTATAGCTTACAATGAGCAGTTCTTC.

The genes are TRBV18 and TRBJ1-4; 8 bases fit TRBD1. V was clipped by 6 bases and J by 2 bases; unmatched bases: 11. This CDR3 region has 17 residues. CDR1 and CDR2 from the germline V gene are KGHSH and LQKENI. The CDR3: CASSETGVRLTNEKLFF. CDR3 sequence (DNA): TGTGCCAGCTCCGAGACAGGGGTCCGCCTTACTAATGAAAAACTGTTTTTT.

This sequence joins TRBV7-2 and TRBJ2-7; D unresolved. Germline assignment: CDR1 SGHTA and CDR2 FQGNSA. This CDR3 is built from 11 residues. The V gene lost 5 bases and the J gene lost 3 bases, with 5 bases spanning the gap. The CDR3 DNA sequence: TGTGCCAGCAGCCCCCTCTACGAGCAGTACTTC. Its translation: CASSPLYEQYF. Complete variable domain (other parts from reference TRBV7-2 and TRBJ2-7): GAGVSQSPSNKVTEKGKDVELRCDPISGHTALYWYRQSLGQGLEFLIYFQGNSAPDKSGLPSDRFSAERTGGSVSTLTIQRTQQEDSAVYLCASSPLYEQYFGPGTRLTVT.

This clone has only one observation. The J gene is TRBJ1-2, the V gene TRBV20-1, with no clear D. This CDR3 contains 11 residues. V lost 1 base, J lost 6 bases, and 6 bases lay in between. Germline V CDR1 and CDR2: DFQATT, SNEGSKA (reference sequence). CDR3 amino acids: CSARGDNGYTF. CDR3 bases: TGCAGTGCTAGAGGTGACAATGGCTACACCTTC.

This CDR3 is CASKDRGVSDTQYF. CDR3 in DNA: TGTGCCAGTAAGGACAGGGGTGTTTCGGATACGCAGTATTTT. J is TRBJ2-3 and V is TRBV19, with 9 bases matching TRBD1. V shed 7 bases and J 6 bases; nucleotides not matched to a gene: 8. The CDR3 extends over 14 amino acids. The germline gives CDR1 LNHDA, CDR2 SQIVND (reference sequence).

This rearrangement joins TRBV27 to TRBJ2-7, with 7 bases matching TRBD1. Germline loops: CDR1 MNHEY, CDR2 SMNVEV (reference sequence). The CDR3 has 16 amino acids. V lost 1 base and J lost 0; bases outside the gene matches: 6. The CDR3 nucleotides are TGTGCCAGCAGTTTATTGGACAGGACAAGCTCCTACGAGCAGTACTTC. Residues: CASSLLDRTSSYEQYF.

J is TRBJ1-2 and V is TRBV25-1; no clear D gene. Trimming left V 2 bases short and J 1 base short, with 8 bases between. The CDR3 totals 14 residues. Looked up from germline, CDR1 is MGHDK and CDR2 is SYGVNS. CDR3 nucleotides: TGTGCCAGCAGTGAAGGCGGGGATAACTATGGCTACACCTTC. Residues: CASSEGGDNYGYTF.

The chain joins TRBV28 to TRBJ1-2, with D perhaps TRBD1 (6 bases). Per the germline V gene, CDR1 is MDHEN and CDR2 is SYDVKM. The germline V and J ends were trimmed by 5 bases and 8 bases, with 18 bases remaining between them. The CDR3 sequence is 14 residues long. CDR3 DNA sequence: TGTGCCAGCAGTGGGCGCGGGGGCAGTGTGGGCTACACCTTC. This encodes CASSGRGGSVGYTF.

This rearrangement joins TRBV7-9 to TRBJ2-7; 8 nucleotides match TRBD1. The germline V gene encodes CDR1 SEHNR and CDR2 FQNEAQ (reference sequence). The trim removed 5 bases at V and 2 bases at J, leaving 20 bases unmatched. CDR3 length: 19 residues. The CDR3 bases are TGTGCCAGCAGCCTCTATTCCCAATCAGACAGGGGCTTAACCTACGAGCAGTACTTC. It is translated as CASSLYSQSDRGLTYEQYF.

The DNA for the CDR3 is TGCGCCAGCAGCCAAGATAGGGGACAGGCCAATGAGCAGTTCTTC. Protein sequence: CASSQDRGQANEQFF. This chain joins TRBV4-1 and TRBJ2-1; 8 positions match TRBD1. The germline CDR1 and CDR2 sequences are MGHRA and YSYEKL. After removal of 0 bases from V and 6 bases from J, the junction contained 4 bases not matched to a gene. The CDR3 consists of 15 residues.

The CDR3 DNA follows: TGTGCCAGCAGTGAACGACAGGGAGTCAACCCCGTAGCCAAAAACATTCAGTACTTC. Its protein product is CASSERQGVNPVAKNIQYF. The V gene is TRBV6-1, the J gene TRBJ2-4, with 7 bases lining up with TRBD1. The germline CDR1 and CDR2 sequences are MNHNS and SASEGT. The CDR3 is made up of 19 amino acids. V gave up 2 bases and J gave up 0 bases; unmatched junction bases: 13.

This clone was observed once. V gene TRBV28 combines with J gene TRBJ2-2, with 10 bases identical to TRBD1. Trimming at V came to 8 bases and at J to 4 bases, leaving 7 bases not matched to a gene. This CDR3 has 15 amino acids. The V gene's germline CDR1 is MDHEN and CDR2 SYDVKM. CDR3 nucleotide sequence: TGTGCCAGCGGTCGGGACAGGGGAGGCACCGGGGAGCTGTTTTTT. Its translation: CASGRDRGGTGELFF.

The chain recombines TRBV9 with TRBJ1-1; D remains unclear. The V end was cut by 4 bases, the J end by 1 base, with 11 bases between. The CDR3 is 14 residues long. Germline CDR1 reads SGDLS; CDR2 reads YYNGEE. This chain's CDR3 is CASSHWAGNTEAFF. The CDR3 region has the DNA TGTGCCAGCAGCCATTGGGCGGGGAACACTGAAGCTTTCTTT.

This rearrangement joins TRBV18 to TRBJ2-1, with 9 bases lining up with TRBD1. The CDR3 spans 14 residues. V dropped 5 bases and J dropped 7; count of bases not matched to a gene: 6. Per the germline V gene, CDR1 is KGHSH and CDR2 is LQKENI. The CDR3: CASSAGTGWNEQFF. Here the CDR3 DNA reads TGTGCCAGCTCAGCCGGGACAGGGTGGAATGAGCAGTTCTTC.

This chain uses TRBV5-4 with TRBJ2-3; the D is unclear. The CDR3 runs to 12 residues. Per germline, CDR1 SGHNT and CDR2 YYREEE (reference sequence). Trimming shortened V by 0 bases and J by 4 bases, and 3 bases separated the two germline ends. CDR3 sequence: CASSLAADTQYF. The DNA for the CDR3 is TGTGCCAGCAGCTTGGCCGCAGATACGCAGTATTTT.

J is TRBJ2-3 and V is TRBV11-2, with 10 bases fitting TRBD2. Germline values: CDR1 SGHAT, CDR2 FQNNGV. V lost 6 bases, J lost 1 base, and 13 bases stayed unmatched. This CDR3 spans 18 amino acids. This chain's CDR3 is CASRSLASGRTGTDTQYF. CDR3 nucleotide sequence: TGTGCCAGCAGAAGTTTGGCTAGCGGGAGAACAGGCACAGATACGCAGTATTTT.

V gene TRBV24-1 combines with J gene TRBJ1-2; the D gene is possibly TRBD1 (5 bases). Germline V gene data show CDR1 as KGHDR and CDR2 as SFDVKD. V was shortened by 3 bases and J by 2 bases, with 9 bases between the two germline ends. This CDR3 has 14 residues. The DNA for the CDR3 is TGTGCCACCAGTGATCCAAGACAGAACTATGGCTACACCTTC. It yields the protein CATSDPRQNYGYTF.

The chain employs TRBV5-1 and TRBJ2-7; 8 bases agree with TRBD1. In germline, CDR1 is SGHRS, CDR2 YFSETQ. The CDR3 sequence is 13 residues long. V shed 5 bases, J shed 2 bases, and the junction held 3 bases outside the gene matches. The CDR3 reads CASRGTGAYEQYF. The CDR3 bases are TGCGCCAGCAGGGGGACAGGAGCCTACGAGCAGTACTTC.

The V gene is TRBV19, the J gene TRBJ1-5; 7 bases line up with TRBD1. Germline V CDR1 and CDR2: LNHDA, SQIVND (reference sequence). This CDR3 is built from 15 residues. The trim removed 5 bases at V and 5 bases at J, leaving 9 bases unmatched. CDR3 nucleotide sequence: TGTGCCAGTAGTTATGAAGTAGGGGGCTATCAGCCCCAGCATTTT. Translated, it gives CASSYEVGGYQPQHF.